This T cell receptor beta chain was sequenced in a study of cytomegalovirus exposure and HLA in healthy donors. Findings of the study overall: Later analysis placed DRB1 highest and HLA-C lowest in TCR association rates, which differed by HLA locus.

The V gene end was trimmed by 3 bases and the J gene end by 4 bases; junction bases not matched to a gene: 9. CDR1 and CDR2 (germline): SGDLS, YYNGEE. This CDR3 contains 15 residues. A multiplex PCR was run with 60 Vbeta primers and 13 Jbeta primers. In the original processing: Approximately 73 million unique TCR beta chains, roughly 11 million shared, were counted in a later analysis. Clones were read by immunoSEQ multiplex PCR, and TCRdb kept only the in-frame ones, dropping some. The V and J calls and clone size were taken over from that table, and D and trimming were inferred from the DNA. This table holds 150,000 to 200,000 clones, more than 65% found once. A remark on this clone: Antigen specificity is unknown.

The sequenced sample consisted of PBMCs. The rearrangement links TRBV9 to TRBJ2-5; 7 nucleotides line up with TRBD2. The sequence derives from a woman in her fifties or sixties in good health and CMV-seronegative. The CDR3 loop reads CASSGPREAGETQYF. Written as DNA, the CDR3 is TGTGCCAGCAGCGGACCTCGGGAGGCGGGAGAGACCCAGTACTTC.